This T cell receptor (beta chain) came from a study of cytomegalovirus exposure and HLA in healthy donors. Study-level findings and limits: Sequencing likely caused a cluster of highly shared sequence variants.

As concerns this clone: Its target is unknown. Compared with germline, one end of the junction differs, possibly owing to a read error.

In germline, CDR1 is SEHNR, CDR2 FQNEAQ (reference sequence). This CDR3 contains 15 residues. With 60 Vbeta and 13 Jbeta primers, the PCR was carried out. Repertoires were generated with immunoSEQ multiplex PCR, while TCRdb's copy carries only in-frame clones and drops some. The data show around 150,000 clones, with about 70% seen just once and approximately 3% held by the top ten. The genes are TRBV7-9 and TRBJ2-2; tentatively, D is TRBD2 (6 bases). The receptor comes from a male donor in good health and CMV-seronegative. Sequencing was carried out using PBMCs. The CDR3 loop reads CSSSRSGSNTGELFF. For the CDR3, the DNA is TGTTCCAGCAGCCGTAGCGGATCGAACACCGGGGAGCTGTTTTTT.